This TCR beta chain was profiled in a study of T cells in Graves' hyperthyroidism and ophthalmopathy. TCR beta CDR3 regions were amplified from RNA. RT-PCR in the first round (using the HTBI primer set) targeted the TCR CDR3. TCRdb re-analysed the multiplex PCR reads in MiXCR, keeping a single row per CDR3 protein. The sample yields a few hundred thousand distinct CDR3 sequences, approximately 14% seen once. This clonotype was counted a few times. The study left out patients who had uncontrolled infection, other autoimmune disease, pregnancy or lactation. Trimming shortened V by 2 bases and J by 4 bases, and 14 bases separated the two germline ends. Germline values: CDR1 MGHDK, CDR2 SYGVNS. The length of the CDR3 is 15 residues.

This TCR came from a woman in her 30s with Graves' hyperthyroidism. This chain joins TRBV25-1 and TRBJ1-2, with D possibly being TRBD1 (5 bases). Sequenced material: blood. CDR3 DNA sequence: TGTGCCAGCAGTGAAAATTTTTCGGGGGGCTATGGCTACACCTTC. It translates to CASSENFSGGYGYTF.